Included here is one T cell receptor beta chain sequence, with context. The CDR3 length is 12 residues. Germline V lookup: CDR1 MNHEY, CDR2 SVGAGI. Trimming stripped 6 bases from V and 4 bases from J, with 6 bases between. This sample is part of a study of OX40 agonist ivuxolimab in advanced cancers. Using immunoSEQ multiplex PCR, the repertoire was profiled, and TCRdb retains in-frame clones only, with some absent. The sample consists of 75,000 to 100,000 clones, more than 85% of them appearing once. The sample was CD4+ or CD8+ T cells sorted from blood, taken in a trial of the OX40 agonist ivuxolimab. This clonotype was obtained from an adult with an advanced solid tumor such as melanoma, head and neck, liver or kidney cancer. J is TRBJ1-4 and V is TRBV6-5; D is possibly TRBD1 (5 bases). CDR3 sequence (DNA): TGTGCCAGCAGGGGGGATAATGAAAAACTGTTTTTT. This translates into CASRGDNEKLFF.